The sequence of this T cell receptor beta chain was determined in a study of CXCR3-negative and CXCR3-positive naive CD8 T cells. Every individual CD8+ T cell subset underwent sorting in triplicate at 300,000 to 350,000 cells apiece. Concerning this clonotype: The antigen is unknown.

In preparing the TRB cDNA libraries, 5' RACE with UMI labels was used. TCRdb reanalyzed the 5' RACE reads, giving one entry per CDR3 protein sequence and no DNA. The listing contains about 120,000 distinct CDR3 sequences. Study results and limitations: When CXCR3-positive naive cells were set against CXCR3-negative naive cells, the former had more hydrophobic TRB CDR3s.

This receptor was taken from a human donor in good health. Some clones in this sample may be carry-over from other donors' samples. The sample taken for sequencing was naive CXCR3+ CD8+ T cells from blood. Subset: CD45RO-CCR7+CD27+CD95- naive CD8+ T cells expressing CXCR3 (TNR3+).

The CDR3 sequence: CASSVGAFGLAGGLTDTQYF. The gene calls are TRBV9 and TRBJ2-3; TCRdb's D gene call, TRBD2, goes unchecked for lack of DNA. This CDR3 spans 20 amino acids. Germline lookup yields CDR1 SGDLS and CDR2 YYNGEE. Combining the CDR3 with reference TRBV9 and TRBJ2-3 gives the whole variable domain DSGVTQTPKHLITATGQRVTLRCSPRSGDLSVYWYQQSLDQGLQFLIQYYNGEERAKGNILERFSAQQFPDLHSELNLSSLELGDSALYFCASSVGAFGLAGGLTDTQYFGPGTRLTVL.